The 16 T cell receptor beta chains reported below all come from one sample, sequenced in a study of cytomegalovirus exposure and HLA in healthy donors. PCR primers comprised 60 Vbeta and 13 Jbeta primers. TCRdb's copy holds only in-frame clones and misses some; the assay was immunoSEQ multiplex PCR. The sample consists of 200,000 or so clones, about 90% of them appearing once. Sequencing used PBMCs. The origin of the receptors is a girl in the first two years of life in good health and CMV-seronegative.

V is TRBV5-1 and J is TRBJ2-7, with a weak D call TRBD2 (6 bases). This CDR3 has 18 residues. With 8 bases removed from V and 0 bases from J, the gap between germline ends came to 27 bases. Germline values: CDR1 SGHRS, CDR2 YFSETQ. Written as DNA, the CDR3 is TGCGCCAGTACTGCGGGATTAAGTGCTCGTTTTAGCTCCTACGAGCAGTACTTC. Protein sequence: CASTAGLSARFSSYEQYF.

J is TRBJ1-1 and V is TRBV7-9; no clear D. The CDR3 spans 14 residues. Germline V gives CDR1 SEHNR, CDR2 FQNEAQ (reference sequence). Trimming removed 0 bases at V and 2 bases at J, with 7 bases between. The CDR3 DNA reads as TGTGCCAGCAGCTTAGCCGGACTCAACACTGAAGCTTTCTTT. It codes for CASSLAGLNTEAFF.

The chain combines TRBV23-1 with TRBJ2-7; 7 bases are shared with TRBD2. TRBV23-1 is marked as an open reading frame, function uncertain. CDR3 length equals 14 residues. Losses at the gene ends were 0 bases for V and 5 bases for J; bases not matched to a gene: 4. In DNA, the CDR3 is TGCGCCAGCAGTCAATCTTGGCGGGGGAACGAGCAGTACTTC. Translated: CASSQSWRGNEQYF.

The CDR3 region is CASSVGVTGNTIYF. As DNA, the CDR3 is TGTGCCAGCAGCGTCGGGGTGACTGGAAACACCATATATTTT. J is TRBJ1-3 and V is TRBV9; D uncertain. In germline, CDR1 is SGDLS, CDR2 YYNGEE. This CDR3 contains 14 residues. The V gene lost 2 bases and the J gene lost 2 bases, with 8 bases spanning the gap. Full variable domain (remainder filled in from reference TRBV9 and TRBJ1-3): DSGVTQTPKHLITATGQRVTLRCSPRSGDLSVYWYQQSLDQGLQFLIQYYNGEERAKGNILERFSAQQFPDLHSELNLSSLELGDSALYFCASSVGVTGNTIYFGEGSWLTVV.

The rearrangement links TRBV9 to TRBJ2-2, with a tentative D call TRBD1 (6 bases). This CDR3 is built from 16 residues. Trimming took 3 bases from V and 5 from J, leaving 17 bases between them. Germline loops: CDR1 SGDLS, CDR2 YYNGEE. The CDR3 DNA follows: TGTGCCAGCAGCGCGACACAGGGAAAGGGGACCGGGGAGCTGTTTTTT. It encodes CASSATQGKGTGELFF.

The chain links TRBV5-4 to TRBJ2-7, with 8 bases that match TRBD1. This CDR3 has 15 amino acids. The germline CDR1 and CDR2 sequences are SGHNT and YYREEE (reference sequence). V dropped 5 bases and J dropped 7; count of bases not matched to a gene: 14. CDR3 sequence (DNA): TGTGCCAGCAGGGATGGGGGGACAGGTTTTGAGGAGCAGTACTTC. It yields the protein CASRDGGTGFEEQYF.

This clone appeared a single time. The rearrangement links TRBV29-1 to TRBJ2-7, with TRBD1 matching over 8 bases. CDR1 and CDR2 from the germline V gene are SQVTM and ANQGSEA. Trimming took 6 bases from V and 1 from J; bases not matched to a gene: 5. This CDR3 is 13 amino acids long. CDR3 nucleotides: TGCAGCGTACTGGACAGGGCTTCCTACGAGCAGTACTTC. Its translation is CSVLDRASYEQYF.

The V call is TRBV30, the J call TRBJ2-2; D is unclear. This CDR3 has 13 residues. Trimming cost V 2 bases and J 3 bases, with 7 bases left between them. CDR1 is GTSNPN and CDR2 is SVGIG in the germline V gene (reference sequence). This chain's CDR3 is CAWSPSHTGELFF. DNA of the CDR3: TGTGCCTGGAGTCCCTCCCACACCGGGGAGCTGTTTTTT.

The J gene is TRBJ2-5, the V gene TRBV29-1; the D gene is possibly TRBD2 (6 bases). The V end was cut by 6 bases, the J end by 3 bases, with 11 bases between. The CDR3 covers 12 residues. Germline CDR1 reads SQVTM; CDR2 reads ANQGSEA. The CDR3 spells CSVLGGEETQYF. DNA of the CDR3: TGCAGCGTCTTAGGAGGGGAAGAGACCCAGTACTTC.

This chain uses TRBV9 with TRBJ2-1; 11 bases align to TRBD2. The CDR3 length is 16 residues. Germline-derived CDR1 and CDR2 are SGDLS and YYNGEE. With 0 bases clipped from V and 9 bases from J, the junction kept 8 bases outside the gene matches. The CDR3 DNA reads TGTGCCAGCAGCGTAGCGACTAGCGGGATGGGAGGTGAGCAGTTCTTC. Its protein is CASSVATSGMGGEQFF.

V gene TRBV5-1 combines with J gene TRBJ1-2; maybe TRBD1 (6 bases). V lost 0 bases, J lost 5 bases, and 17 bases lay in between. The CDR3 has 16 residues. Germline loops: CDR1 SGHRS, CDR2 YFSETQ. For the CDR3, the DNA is TGCGCCAGCAGCTTGGATTCGGCGGGGAGGGGGTATGGCTACACCTTC. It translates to CASSLDSAGRGYGYTF.

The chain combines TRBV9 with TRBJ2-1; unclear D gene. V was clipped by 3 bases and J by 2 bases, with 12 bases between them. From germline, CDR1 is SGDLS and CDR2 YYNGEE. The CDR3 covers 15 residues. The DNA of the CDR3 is TGTGCCAGCAGCGCTTTGGCAGAAGCCTACAATGAGCAGTTCTTC. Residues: CASSALAEAYNEQFF.

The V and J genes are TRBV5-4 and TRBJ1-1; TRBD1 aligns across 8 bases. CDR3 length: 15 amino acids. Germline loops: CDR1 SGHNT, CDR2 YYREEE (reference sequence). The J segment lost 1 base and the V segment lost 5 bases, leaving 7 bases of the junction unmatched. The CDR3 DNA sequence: TGTGCCAGCAGTCATGACGGGACAGGGAACACTGAAGCTTTCTTT. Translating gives CASSHDGTGNTEAFF.

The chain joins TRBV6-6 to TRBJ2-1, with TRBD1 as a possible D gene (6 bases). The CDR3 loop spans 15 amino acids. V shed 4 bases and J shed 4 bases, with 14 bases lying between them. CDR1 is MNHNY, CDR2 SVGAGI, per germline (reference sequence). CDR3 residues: CASSLEQGAYNEQFF. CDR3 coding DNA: TGTGCCAGCAGTTTGGAACAGGGTGCTTACAATGAGCAGTTCTTC.

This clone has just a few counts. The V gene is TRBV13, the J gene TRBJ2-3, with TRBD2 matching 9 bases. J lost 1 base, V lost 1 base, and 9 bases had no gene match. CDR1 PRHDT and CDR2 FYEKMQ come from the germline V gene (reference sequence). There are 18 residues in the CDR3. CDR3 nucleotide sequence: TGTGCCAGCAGCTTAGATTTCACGGCTAGCGGGGGCACAGATACGCAGTATTTT. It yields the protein CASSLDFTASGGTDTQYF.

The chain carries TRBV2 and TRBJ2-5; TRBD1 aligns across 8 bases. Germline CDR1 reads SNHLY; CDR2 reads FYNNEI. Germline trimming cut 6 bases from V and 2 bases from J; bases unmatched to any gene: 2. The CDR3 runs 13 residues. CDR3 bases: TGTGCCAGCAGCCGGGACAGGCAAGAGACCCAGTACTTC. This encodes CASSRDRQETQYF.